One and the same sample provided the 23 T cell receptor beta chains below, sequenced in a study of long-term antiretroviral therapy in people with HIV. With survey level as its setting, the immunoSEQ assay was v3.0. TCRdb keeps only in-frame clones here, not all; method: immunoSEQ multiplex PCR. The repertoire holds 25,000 to 35,000 clones, over 90% seen once, with about 6.4% in the top ten. Sequencing was performed on unsorted PBMCs, taken roughly 6.3 years after starting antiretroviral therapy. The receptors here all came from a woman in her 40s with HIV.

V usage is TRBV5-1 and J usage is TRBJ2-5; 9 bases match TRBD1. The J segment lost 4 bases and the V segment lost 4 bases, leaving 8 bases of the junction unmatched. The CDR3 is 15 residues long. CDR1 and CDR2 from the germline V gene are SGHRS and YFSETQ. Here the CDR3 DNA reads TGCGCCAGCAGCCCCCGGACAGGGGCGTCAGAGACCCAGTACTTC. This encodes CASSPRTGASETQYF.

The chain is built from TRBV19 and TRBJ1-5; no firm D call. V lost 7 bases and J 0 bases, leaving 13 bases between the germline ends. This CDR3 has 15 amino acids. Germline values: CDR1 LNHDA, CDR2 SQIVND (reference sequence). CDR3 in DNA: TGTGCCAGTACCACCCCGGGAGATAGCAATCAGCCCCAGCATTTT. Its protein product is CASTTPGDSNQPQHF.

The chain employs TRBV4-2 and TRBJ2-7; possible D gene TRBD1, 6 bases. CDR1 is LGHNA, CDR2 YNFKEQ, per germline. This CDR3 has 15 amino acids. Trimming stripped 1 base from V and 3 bases from J, with 13 bases between. The CDR3 loop is CASSQARTAGYEQYF. CDR3 DNA: TGTGCCAGCAGCCAAGCGAGGACAGCAGGCTACGAGCAGTACTTC.

V usage is TRBV10-3 and J usage is TRBJ2-1; TRBD1 agrees at 10 bases. Germline V CDR1 and CDR2: ENHRY, SYGVKD. V shed 5 bases, J shed 9 bases, and the junction held 7 bases outside the gene matches. There are 14 residues in the CDR3. This CDR3 reads CAISTGQGDGEQFF. CDR3 bases: TGTGCCATCAGTACCGGACAGGGGGATGGTGAGCAGTTCTTC.

V and J are TRBV19 and TRBJ1-6; TRBD1 matches at 10 bases. The CDR3 is 16 amino acids. The ends lost 3 bases at V and 6 bases at J; junction bases unmatched: 5. Germline CDR1 LNHDA, CDR2 SQIVND (reference sequence). The CDR3 spells CASSMGTGVTNSPLHF. In nucleotides, the CDR3 is TGTGCCAGTAGTATGGGGACAGGGGTCACTAATTCACCCCTCCACTTT.

J is TRBJ1-2 and V is TRBV18, with TRBD1 identical over 9 bases. Germline V gene lookup returns CDR1 KGHSH and CDR2 LQKENI. The CDR3 has 12 residues. Trimming removed 3 bases from V and 8 bases from J; junction bases left unmatched: 1. In DNA form, the CDR3 reads TGTGCCAGCTCACCGGACAGGGGAGGCTACACCTTC. Protein: CASSPDRGGYTF.

The chain carries TRBV7-8 and TRBJ2-5; the D is unclear. Germline CDR1 SGHVS, CDR2 FQNEAQ. CDR3 size: 11 residues. Trimming removed 5 bases at V and 1 base at J, with 2 bases between. The CDR3 region has the DNA TGTGCCAGCAGCCCCCAAGAGACCCAGTACTTC. The encoded protein is CASSPQETQYF. The entire variable domain, with the rest obtained from reference TRBV7-8 and TRBJ2-5, is as follows: GAGVSQSPRYKVAKRGQDVALRCDPISGHVSLFWYQQALGQGPEFLTYFQNEAQLDKSGLPSDRFFAERPEGSVSTLKIQRTQQEDSAVYLCASSPQETQYFGPGTRLLVL.

The chain links TRBV18 to TRBJ1-2; D perhaps matches TRBD1 (5 bases). The V end lost 5 bases, the J end lost 7 bases, and 17 bases lay between the germline ends. In germline, CDR1 is KGHSH, CDR2 LQKENI. The CDR3 is 14 residues long. The CDR3 sequence: CASSKGAGFSGYTF. Here the CDR3 DNA reads TGTGCCAGCTCAAAGGGCGCAGGGTTCAGTGGCTACACCTTC.

J is TRBJ1-2 and V is TRBV7-2; D is possibly TRBD1 (6 bases). Germline V gives CDR1 SGHTA, CDR2 FQGNSA. This CDR3 region has 16 residues. Trimming took 1 base from V and 4 from J, leaving 16 bases between them. The CDR3 region is CASSLGPPQGTYGYTF. The CDR3 DNA reads as TGTGCCAGCAGCTTAGGGCCGCCTCAGGGGACCTATGGCTACACCTTC.

The V gene is TRBV7-9, the J gene TRBJ2-2; D possibly corresponds to TRBD2 (6 bases). The CDR3 sequence is 13 residues long. Germline V CDR1 and CDR2: SEHNR, FQNEAQ (reference sequence). V was cut by 5 bases and J by 7 bases, with 11 bases left in between. CDR3 nucleotide sequence: TGTGCCAGCAGCCACCGGGACTTCGGGGAGCTGTTTTTT. Amino acid sequence: CASSHRDFGELFF.

The chain links TRBV27 to TRBJ1-5; possible D gene TRBD1, 5 bases. V lost 8 bases, J lost 4 bases, and 12 bases lay in between. CDR3 length: 13 amino acids. Germline loops: CDR1 MNHEY, CDR2 SMNVEV (reference sequence). As DNA, the CDR3 is TGTGCCAGCCGGGGACGGAATAATCAGCCCCAGCATTTT. Its protein product is CASRGRNNQPQHF.

The V and J genes are TRBV10-3 and TRBJ2-2; D unresolved. Germline values: CDR1 ENHRY, CDR2 SYGVKD. This CDR3 comprises 14 residues. Trimming cost V 0 bases and J 6 bases, with 8 bases left between them. The CDR3 sequence: CAISESTGSGELFF. DNA of the CDR3: TGTGCCATCAGTGAGTCAACCGGCTCCGGGGAGCTGTTTTTT.

This sequence joins TRBV30 and TRBJ2-1; a possible D gene is TRBD2 (6 bases). Germline values: CDR1 GTSNPN, CDR2 SVGIG (reference sequence). The CDR3 sequence is 12 residues long. CDR3 in DNA: TGTTCTGGTGCGGGGTCCTACAATGAGCAGTTCTTC. It translates to CSGAGSYNEQFF. The full variable domain, in which reference TRBV30 and TRBJ2-1 provide the parts outside the CDR3, is SQTIHQWPATLVQPVGSPLSLECTVEGTSNPNLYWYRQAAGRGLQLLFYSVGIGQISSEVPQNLSASRPQDRQFILSSKKLLLSDSGFYLCSGAGSYNEQFFGPGTRLTVL.

This clone has a handful of counts. The chain recombines TRBV7-9 with TRBJ1-2, with D maybe TRBD1 (5 bases). The CDR3 loop spans 16 amino acids. Germline V CDR1 and CDR2: SEHNR, FQNEAQ (reference sequence). V lost 5 bases, J lost 4 bases, and 20 bases lay in between. CDR3 region: CASSPTTGPRGYGYTF. The CDR3 DNA sequence: TGTGCCAGCAGCCCGACGACGGGGCCGAGGGGCTATGGCTACACCTTC.

V is TRBV7-6 and J is TRBJ1-2; 12 bases are a match to TRBD1. V trimming: 5 bases; J trimming: 8 bases; junction bases outside the gene matches: 6. Germline assignment: CDR1 SGHVS and CDR2 FNYEAQ. The CDR3 has 14 residues. Here the CDR3 reads CASSKGQGAQGYTF. CDR3 DNA: TGTGCCAGCAGCAAGGGACAGGGGGCTCAAGGCTACACCTTC.

The chain has TRBV6-5 and TRBJ2-2; D might be TRBD2 (6 bases). Trimming took 2 bases from V and 4 from J, leaving 11 bases between them. Germline V gives CDR1 MNHEY, CDR2 SVGAGI. The CDR3 covers 15 residues. CDR3 amino acids: CASSYDGRGTGELFF. The DNA for the CDR3 is TGTGCCAGCAGTTACGATGGGCGGGGCACCGGGGAGCTGTTTTTT.

The chain carries TRBV5-1 and TRBJ1-3; no reliable D call. CDR3 length equals 13 residues. Germline V CDR1 and CDR2: SGHRS, YFSETQ. Trimming cost V 4 bases and J 0 bases, with 5 bases left between them. The CDR3 DNA reads as TGCGCCAGCAGCCCCCACTCTGGAAACACCATATATTTT. The encoded protein is CASSPHSGNTIYF.

This clone appeared a single time. The gene calls are TRBV6-5 and TRBJ1-3, with 8 bases identical to TRBD1. V was clipped by 7 bases and J by 3 bases; unmatched bases: 5. Germline assignment: CDR1 MNHEY and CDR2 SVGAGI. The CDR3 contains 14 residues. The DNA of the CDR3 is TGTGCCAGCAAGCCAGGGGGCCGTGGAAACACCATATATTTT. This translates into CASKPGGRGNTIYF.

V usage is TRBV6-6 and J usage is TRBJ1-2; 9 bases align to TRBD1. Trimming cost V 10 bases and J 6 bases; bases outside gene matches: 9. CDR3 length equals 13 residues. The germline V gene has CDR1 MNHNY and CDR2 SVGAGI (reference sequence). The CDR3 protein is CATPTGGDNGYTF. The CDR3 coding sequence is TGTGCCACTCCAACAGGGGGCGATAATGGCTACACCTTC.

The J gene is TRBJ2-2, the V gene TRBV5-1; D not resolved. CDR3 length: 14 amino acids. Germline V CDR1 and CDR2: SGHRS, YFSETQ. V was cut by 5 bases and J by 3 bases, with 11 bases left in between. CDR3 bases: TGCGCCAGCAGACCAGAGAGTCACACCGGGGAGCTGTTTTTT. Protein sequence: CASRPESHTGELFF.

This clone was observed a single time. The rearrangement joins TRBV27 to TRBJ1-4; 7 bases align to TRBD1. Trimming cost V 2 bases and J 5 bases; bases outside gene matches: 2. The CDR3 sequence is 14 residues long. Germline CDR1 reads MNHEY; CDR2 reads SMNVEV (reference sequence). CDR3 in DNA: TGTGCCAGCAGTTTAAGACAGGGCAATGAAAAACTGTTTTTT. As protein: CASSLRQGNEKLFF.

The CDR3 loop reads CASSSGGSSYNSPLHF. The CDR3 DNA sequence: TGTGCCAGCAGCAGCGGGGGAAGCTCCTATAATTCACCCCTCCACTTT. The rearrangement links TRBV5-4 to TRBJ1-6; tentative D call: TRBD1 (5 bases). Trimming took 4 bases from V and 0 from J, leaving 11 bases between them. In germline, CDR1 is SGHNT, CDR2 YYREEE (reference sequence). The CDR3 has 16 amino acids.

V is TRBV4-1 and J is TRBJ1-1, with a possible D match to TRBD1 (6 bases). The CDR3 runs to 15 residues. Germline CDR1 and CDR2: MGHRA and YSYEKL. V lost 6 bases to trimming and J lost 3 bases, with 17 bases between them. This CDR3 is CASRSRQAGDTEAFF. The CDR3, as DNA: TGCGCCAGCAGATCCAGACAGGCGGGGGACACTGAAGCTTTCTTT.